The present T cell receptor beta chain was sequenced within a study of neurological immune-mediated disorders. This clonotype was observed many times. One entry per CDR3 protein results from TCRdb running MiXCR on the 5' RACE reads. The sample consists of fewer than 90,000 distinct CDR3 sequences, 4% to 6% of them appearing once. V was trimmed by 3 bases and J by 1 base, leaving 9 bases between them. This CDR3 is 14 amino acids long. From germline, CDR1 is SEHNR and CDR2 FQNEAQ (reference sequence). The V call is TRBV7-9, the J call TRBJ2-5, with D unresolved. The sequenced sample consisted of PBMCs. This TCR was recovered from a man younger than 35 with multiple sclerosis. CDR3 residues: CASSLFPSQETQYF. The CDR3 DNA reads TGTGCCAGCAGCTTGTTCCCCAGCCAAGAGACCCAGTACTTC.